The 32 T cell receptor beta chains in this list originate from one sample, sequenced in a study of Graves' ophthalmopathy and Graves' hyperthyroidism. The study amplified TCR beta CDR3 regions using RNA transcripts. Second-round multiplex PCR followed a first-round RT-PCR using HTBI primers. MiXCR, applied by TCRdb to the multiplex PCR reads, yields one record per CDR3 protein. The sample contains about 1.1 million distinct CDR3 sequences, about 36% of which appear only once. The source material was peripheral blood or thyroid tissue (not recorded which). Source of these receptors: an adult man with Graves' hyperthyroidism.

The gene calls are TRBV5-1 and TRBJ2-5, with a weak D call TRBD1 (5 bases). The germline V and J ends were trimmed by 5 bases and 4 bases, with 15 bases remaining between them. The germline V gene has CDR1 SGHRS and CDR2 YFSETQ. The CDR3 extends over 14 amino acids. The CDR3 DNA sequence: TGCGCCAGCAGATTAGGACACGGACGAGAGACCCAGTACTTC. It is translated as CASRLGHGRETQYF.

This clonotype was seen a few times. CDR3 nucleotides: TGTGCCAGTAGTATTAGAAGGACAGGGGAGGTATACGAGCAGTACTTC. It encodes CASSIRRTGEVYEQYF. The J gene is TRBJ2-7, the V gene TRBV19; 9 bases are shared with TRBD1. From germline, CDR1 is LNHDA and CDR2 SQIVND (reference sequence). After removal of 3 bases from V and 4 bases from J, the junction contained 10 bases not matched to a gene. The length of the CDR3 is 16 residues.

Concerning this clonotype: This may stem from a read error, because a much larger clone lies one nucleotide away. This sequence joins TRBV5-1 and TRBJ2-7; TRBD1 might be the D (6 bases). The CDR3 length is 14 residues. The germline gives CDR1 SGHRS, CDR2 YFSETQ. The CDR3 reads CTSRQDSPTYEQYF. In nucleotides, the CDR3 is TGCACCAGCCGTCAGGACAGCCCAACGTACGAGCAGTACTTC. Together with reference TRBV5-1 and TRBJ2-7, the CDR3 gives the full variable domain: KAGVTQTPRYLIKTRGQQVTLSCSPISGHRSVSWYQQTPGQGLQFLFEYFSETQRNKGNFPGRFSGRQFSNSRSEMNVSTLELGDSALYLCTSRQDSPTYEQYFGPGTRLTVT.

This clonotype has a count of ten or more. The V gene is TRBV7-9, the J gene TRBJ2-5, with D perhaps TRBD1 (6 bases). Looked up from germline, CDR1 is SEHNR and CDR2 is FQNEAQ (reference sequence). Between the trimmed V and J ends, which lost 1 base and 2 bases, there was a span of 14 bases. The CDR3 consists of 16 residues. The CDR3 sequence is CASSLGDRQVQETQYF. The CDR3, as DNA: TGTGCCAGCAGCTTAGGAGATCGACAGGTACAAGAGACCCAGTACTTC.

J is TRBJ2-5 and V is TRBV15, with 9 bases that match TRBD1. Germline V CDR1 and CDR2: LNHNV, YYDKDF (reference sequence). The V segment lost 3 bases and the J segment 4 bases; nucleotides outside the gene matches: 6. CDR3 size: 15 residues. The CDR3 bases are TGTGCCACCAGCAGCCTACAGGGGGCGGGAGAGACCCAGTACTTC. It encodes CATSSLQGAGETQYF.

The chain joins TRBV7-8 to TRBJ1-2, with D perhaps matching TRBD1 (5 bases). Trimming cost V 3 bases and J 8 bases, with 13 bases left between them. The CDR3 spans 13 residues. In germline, CDR1 is SGHVS, CDR2 FQNEAQ. In DNA, the CDR3 is TGTGCCAGCAGCTTTCTTGTGGGGGAAGGCTACACCTTC. Its protein is CASSFLVGEGYTF.

The rearrangement uses TRBV14 and TRBJ1-2, with TRBD1 matching 8 bases. From germline, CDR1 is SGHDN and CDR2 FVKESK. The CDR3 extends over 15 amino acids. The junction had 8 bases not matched to a gene; V was cut back by 2 bases and J by 6 bases. CDR3 sequence (DNA): TGTGCCAGCAGCCAATGGGACAGGTCAGAGAATGGCTACACCTTC. It specifies CASSQWDRSENGYTF.

This sequence joins TRBV15 and TRBJ1-4, with D tentatively TRBD1 (6 bases). Germline assignment: CDR1 LNHNV and CDR2 YYDKDF (reference sequence). This CDR3 contains 14 residues. Trimming stripped 0 bases from V and 8 bases from J, with 10 bases between. The CDR3 is CATSRDLTGEKLFF. In DNA form, the CDR3 reads TGTGCCACCAGCAGAGATTTAACAGGGGAAAAACTGTTTTTT.

This clonotype was seen a handful of times. The genes are TRBV20-1 and TRBJ1-3; the match to TRBD1 covers 7 bases. CDR3 size: 16 residues. CDR1 and CDR2 from the germline V gene are DFQATT and SNEGSKA (reference sequence). V was clipped by 0 bases and J by 1 base; unmatched bases: 6. The DNA of the CDR3 is TGCAGTGCTAGAGATACAGGGGAAGGGTCTGGAAACACCATATATTTT. It encodes CSARDTGEGSGNTIYF.

The chain carries TRBV10-3 and TRBJ1-1, with a weak D call TRBD1 (6 bases). Germline lookup yields CDR1 ENHRY and CDR2 SYGVKD. CDR3 length: 14 amino acids. Trimming stripped 6 bases from V and 0 bases from J, with 11 bases between. The chain's CDR3 is CAIRGGGMNTEAFF. The CDR3 DNA reads TGTGCCATCAGGGGGGGCGGCATGAACACTGAAGCTTTCTTT.

A word on this clonotype: A much larger clone lies one base from this, so it may be a read error. V is TRBV29-1 and J is TRBJ2-5, with D possibly called TRBD1 or TRBD2 (5 bases each). Germline assignment: CDR1 SQVTM and CDR2 ANQGSEA. The CDR3 has 17 amino acids. CDR3 region: CRVRSWGWRPQKETQYF. CDR3 sequence (DNA): TGCAGGGTCCGGTCGTGGGGGTGGCGCCCACAGAAAGAGACCCAGTACTTC.

This clonotype showed up just a few times. This CDR3 reads CASLGVLAGGILETQYF. The CDR3 nucleotides are TGTGCCAGCTTAGGGGTACTAGCGGGAGGGATCCTGGAGACCCAGTACTTC. This sequence joins TRBV7-2 and TRBJ2-5, with TRBD2 identical over 13 bases. V was clipped by 8 bases and J by 5 bases; unmatched bases: 14. Per the germline V gene, CDR1 is SGHTA and CDR2 is FQGNSA. This CDR3 is built from 17 residues.

This clonotype was observed many times. V and J are TRBV7-2 and TRBJ2-7; 10 positions agree with TRBD2. CDR3 length equals 14 residues. From germline, CDR1 is SGHTA and CDR2 FQGNSA. V lost 6 bases to trimming and J lost 4 bases; unmatched junction nucleotides: 6. The CDR3 region is CASSSSSGSYEQYF. The CDR3 DNA reads as TGTGCCAGCAGTTCTTCTAGCGGGAGTTACGAGCAGTACTTC.

This rearrangement joins TRBV2 to TRBJ2-7, with D perhaps TRBD1 or TRBD2 (5 bases each). The CDR3 is made up of 14 amino acids. The germline CDR1 and CDR2 sequences are SNHLY and FYNNEI. V lost 6 bases to trimming and J lost 6 bases, with 18 bases between them. CDR3 nucleotide sequence: TGTGCCAGCAGCCAGGGCTTTATTGGGGGCGAGCAGTACTTC. It encodes CASSQGFIGGEQYF.

Note on this clonotype: A much larger clone differs from this one at a single base, so this may be a read error. This chain links TRBV5-1 with TRBJ1-1; D gene unclear. Between the trimmed V and J ends, which lost 0 bases and 1 base, there was a span of 13 bases. This CDR3 region has 16 residues. The germline gives CDR1 SGHRS, CDR2 YFSETQ. CDR3 sequence reads: CASSLVYWSGNTEAFF. The CDR3 DNA follows: TGCGCCAGCAGCTTGGTTTATTGGTCGGGGAACACTGAAGCTTTCTTT.

This clonotype was found many times. The rearrangement uses TRBV7-6 and TRBJ2-7; D is perhaps TRBD2 (5 bases). Per germline, CDR1 SGHVS and CDR2 FNYEAQ. The CDR3 extends over 15 amino acids. V lost 4 bases, J lost 0 bases, and 13 bases lay in between. CDR3 DNA: TGTGCCAGCAGCTCTATCCCCCGGGACTCCTACGAGCAGTACTTC. The encoded protein is CASSSIPRDSYEQYF.

Comments on this clonotype: Since a much larger clone is just one base distant, this may be a read error. The chain joins TRBV29-1 to TRBJ2-7; D may be TRBD1 (5 bases). Germline assignment: CDR1 SQVTM and CDR2 ANQGSEA. CDR3 length: 12 residues. This CDR3 is CNVAQESYEQYF. The CDR3 DNA follows: TGCAACGTTGCACAGGAATCCTACGAGCAGTACTTC.

This clonotype was detected a few times. The chain uses TRBV4-1 and TRBJ1-5; a weak D match, TRBD1 (6 bases). The CDR3 extends over 14 amino acids. The V end lost 4 bases, the J end lost 6 bases, and 13 bases lay between the germline ends. Germline V gene data show CDR1 as MGHRA and CDR2 as YSYEKL. As DNA, the CDR3 is TGCGCCAGCAGCCTTCCCAGGGGACGTCAGCCCCAGCATTTT. Protein sequence: CASSLPRGRQPQHF.

With respect to this clonotype: A read error may produce the germline difference seen at one junction end. The rearrangement joins TRBV20-1 to TRBJ2-5, with 9 positions matching TRBD2. The germline CDR1 and CDR2 sequences are DFQATT and SNEGSKA (reference sequence). This CDR3 has 15 amino acids. The CDR3 bases are TGCAGTGCATCTCTCGGCGCGGGAGGGTGGGAGACCCGGTACTTC. It yields the protein CSASLGAGGWETRYF.

This clonotype was counted many times. The V and J genes are TRBV29-1 and TRBJ1-2, with D maybe TRBD1 (5 bases). Germline CDR1 SQVTM, CDR2 ANQGSEA. V was clipped by 7 bases and J by 8 bases, with 11 bases between them. CDR3 length equals 10 residues. The CDR3 region has the DNA TGCAGCGCAGCAGGGAGCGGCTACACCTTC. Protein product: CSAAGSGYTF.

DNA of the CDR3: TGTGCCAGCACCTCCCTTGCGGGAGGGGGGATCGGGGAGCTGTTTTTT. This translates into CASTSLAGGGIGELFF. The V call is TRBV12-3 or TRBV12-4, the J call TRBJ2-2; 9 nucleotides line up with TRBD2. V was pared by 7 bases and J by 7 bases, with 13 bases of the junction left unmatched. This CDR3 is 16 amino acids long.

As regards this clonotype: A much larger clone sits a single nucleotide away, making a read error possible. The rearrangement joins TRBV7-8 to TRBJ2-7; 13 bases align to TRBD2. From germline, CDR1 is SGHVS and CDR2 FQNEAQ. V gave up 5 bases and J gave up 6 bases; unmatched junction bases: 4. The CDR3 has 14 residues. CDR3 sequence (DNA): TGTGCCAGCAGCACGGGACTAGCGGGAATCGAGCAGTACTTC. Residues: CASSTGLAGIEQYF.

This clonotype has a count of ten or more. The chain links TRBV2 to TRBJ1-1; TRBD1 is a possible D gene (6 bases). V lost 6 bases and J 0 bases, leaving 20 bases between the germline ends. Germline assignment: CDR1 SNHLY and CDR2 FYNNEI. The CDR3 is made up of 17 amino acids. The CDR3 DNA sequence: TGTGCCAGCAGGGCCCTCCTGACAGGAAACGTGAACACTGAAGCTTTCTTT. It translates to CASRALLTGNVNTEAFF.

This clonotype was observed at least ten times. The chain uses TRBV9 and TRBJ1-2; D gene uncertain. Germline-derived CDR1 and CDR2 are SGDLS and YYNGEE. V gave up 0 bases and J gave up 5 bases, with 2 bases separating them. The length of the CDR3 is 11 residues. The CDR3 region has the DNA TGTGCCAGCAGCGTAGGGTATGGCTACACCTTC. Amino acid sequence: CASSVGYGYTF.

This clonotype was picked up many times. The chain has TRBV20-1 and TRBJ2-7; unclear D gene. CDR3 length equals 13 residues. V dropped 3 bases and J dropped 2 bases, with 11 bases sitting between them. CDR1 and CDR2 (germline): DFQATT, SNEGSKA (reference sequence). The CDR3 is CSASGPRPYEQYF. The CDR3 DNA is TGCAGTGCTAGCGGCCCTAGGCCCTACGAGCAGTACTTC.

This clonotype was counted many times. The chain links TRBV20-1 to TRBJ1-5; 9 bases line up with TRBD1. The CDR3 consists of 15 residues. The germline V gene encodes CDR1 DFQATT and CDR2 SNEGSKA (reference sequence). CDR3 loop: CSLQGGTGTDQPQHF. CDR3 in DNA: TGCAGCCTCCAAGGGGGGACAGGGACCGATCAGCCCCAGCATTTT.

The gene calls are TRBV29-1 and TRBJ2-7; D possibly uses TRBD1 or TRBD2 (5 bases each). V lost 2 bases and J 2 bases, leaving 10 bases between the germline ends. The CDR3 has 13 residues. CDR1 is SQVTM, CDR2 ANQGSEA, per germline. In DNA form, the CDR3 reads TGCAGCGTTGAAACCGGGACCCCCTACGAGCAGTACTTC. This gives the protein CSVETGTPYEQYF.

This clonotype was found many times. The rearrangement joins TRBV12-3 or TRBV12-4 to TRBJ2-2; weak D call: TRBD1 (6 bases). V was shortened by 6 bases and J by 6 bases, with 14 bases between the two germline ends. This CDR3 spans 14 amino acids. In DNA, the CDR3 is TGTGCCAGCAGACCTCAACAGGGACCCGGGGAGCTGTTTTTT. Its protein product is CASRPQQGPGELFF.

Concerning this clonotype: A much larger clone is a single base away; this may be a read error. The V call is TRBV20-1, the J call TRBJ2-7, with D possibly matching TRBD2 (6 bases). V lost 4 bases and J 3 bases, leaving 13 bases between the germline ends. Germline V gene data show CDR1 as DFQATT and CDR2 as SNEGSKA (reference sequence). The CDR3 is 13 amino acids. The CDR3 coding sequence is TGCAGTGCTATGGGCGGGGAACTCTACGAGCAGTACTTC. Protein: CSAMGGELYEQYF.

The chain is built from TRBV9 and TRBJ2-7, with TRBD2 matching over 9 bases. This CDR3 contains 15 residues. CDR1 is SGDLS and CDR2 is YYNGEE in the germline V gene. Trimming at V came to 4 bases and at J to 3 bases, leaving 8 bases not matched to a gene. CDR3 sequence: CASSPSGGTGYEQYF. CDR3 DNA sequence: TGTGCCAGCAGCCCGAGCGGGGGGACTGGCTACGAGCAGTACTTC.

This chain joins TRBV2 and TRBJ2-5; 7 bases agree with TRBD2. The assigned J gene may be wrong: the sequence end matches TRBJ2-7 better. The germline V gene encodes CDR1 SNHLY and CDR2 FYNNEI. This CDR3 is built from 16 residues. The DNA of the CDR3 is TGTGCCAGCAGAGAACGGCCCAGCGGGATAACCTACGAGCAGTACTTC. Amino acids: CASRERPSGITYEQYF.

CDR3 sequence: CASSEDGRRDTEAFF. The CDR3 nucleotides read TGCGCCAGCAGTGAGGACGGCCGGAGAGACACTGAAGCTTTCTTT. The chain recombines TRBV10-2 with TRBJ1-1; D gene unclear. The CDR3 totals 15 residues. With 2 bases removed from V and 3 bases from J, the gap between germline ends came to 13 bases. Germline values: CDR1 WSHSY, CDR2 SAAADI.